This T cell receptor beta chain appears in the sequencing data of a study of Ad26.COV2.S vaccination and SARS-CoV-2 variants. Study-level information: The trial was COV1001 and the donor's arm was Ad26.COV2.S. Once or twice, 56 days apart, Ad26.COV2.S was delivered intramuscularly.

As to treatment: some 20 received Ad26.COV2.S at low or high dose, single or two shots; about 5 received placebo; per-sample allocation not given. The study sampled participants on day 63 after the first vaccine or placebo injection. The protocol was immunoSEQ multiplex PCR, while the TCRdb copy is restricted to in-frame clones and leaves out a portion. This table holds about 320,000 clones, just over 85% found once. Germline CDR1 is SGHTS and CDR2 is YDEGEE. V was clipped by 6 bases and J by 3 bases, with 21 bases between them. The length of the CDR3 is 17 residues. Specimen: peripheral blood, collected in a trial of Ad26.COV2.S vaccine versus placebo. This chain links TRBV5-8 with TRBJ1-4; maybe TRBD1 (6 bases). The sequence was obtained from a person aged 18-60 years who received the Ad26.COV2.S COVID-19 vaccine or a placebo. DNA for the CDR3: TGTGCCAGCATGGAACCTCCAGGGGAATTGGCTAATGAAAAACTGTTTTTT. This encodes CASMEPPGELANEKLFF.